These 12 T cell receptor beta chains originate from one sample sequenced in a study of cytomegalovirus exposure and HLA in healthy donors. Both 60 Vbeta primers and 13 Jbeta primers went into the PCR. The data were produced by immunoSEQ multiplex PCR, yet TCRdb's version contains in-frame clones alone and is incomplete. This table has roughly 80,000 clones, roughly two thirds appearing once. Sequencing was performed on PBMCs. The receptors shown here come from a woman in her forties or fifties in good health and CMV-seropositive.

This clone appeared a single time. At one end the junction does not follow the germline gene, possibly because of a read error. J is TRBJ1-6 and V is TRBV7-9; the D is unclear. CDR3 length: 11 residues. In germline, CDR1 is SEHNR, CDR2 FQNEAQ (reference sequence). The CDR3 sequence is CSSSLNGPLHF. As DNA, the CDR3 is TGTTCCAGCAGCTTAAACGGTCCCCTCCACTTT.

The rearrangement joins TRBV19 to TRBJ1-1; 8 bases are shared with TRBD1. The V gene end was trimmed by 10 bases and the J gene end by 4 bases; junction bases not matched to a gene: 14. CDR1 LNHDA and CDR2 SQIVND come from the germline V gene (reference sequence). The CDR3 is 15 residues long. The CDR3, as DNA: TGTGCCACCAGAGATCAGGGGGCCGAGGGCACTGAAGCTTTCTTT. Amino acids: CATRDQGAEGTEAFF.

V gene TRBV4-1 combines with J gene TRBJ2-7; TRBD1 might be the D (6 bases). Per germline, CDR1 MGHRA and CDR2 YSYEKL. V lost 0 bases and J 2 bases, leaving 11 bases between the germline ends. CDR3 size: 15 residues. This CDR3 reads CASSQDMDRAYEQYF. The CDR3 nucleotides read TGCGCCAGCAGCCAAGATATGGACAGAGCCTACGAGCAGTACTTC.

The rearrangement joins TRBV21-1 to TRBJ2-2; the D call TRBD2 from the table was never checked on the DNA. TRBV21-1 counts as a pseudogene. This CDR3 has 16 residues. In nucleotides, the CDR3 is TGTGCCAGCACCCGGAGGGCGAGCGACGACACCGGGGAGCTGTTTTTT. It encodes CASTRRASDDTGELFF.

A few counts support this clone. The rearrangement links TRBV27 to TRBJ2-5; a possible D gene is TRBD2 (6 bases). This CDR3 comprises 13 residues. From germline, CDR1 is MNHEY and CDR2 SMNVEV (reference sequence). V gave up 3 bases and J gave up 5 bases, with 10 bases separating them. The CDR3 bases are TGTGCCAGCAGTTTGGGGGGTGTTGAGACCCAGTACTTC. Protein sequence: CASSLGGVETQYF.

The chain has TRBV6-5 and TRBJ1-2; D unclear. This CDR3 spans 13 amino acids. Trimming cost V 6 bases and J 7 bases, with 15 bases left between them. Germline V CDR1 and CDR2: MNHEY, SVGAGI. The CDR3 here is CASRLTSHFGYTF. Written as DNA, the CDR3 is TGTGCCAGCAGGCTAACTAGCCATTTTGGCTACACCTTC.

The count of this clone is one. V is TRBV7-2 and J is TRBJ1-1; 11 positions agree with TRBD1. Trimming at V came to 4 bases and at J to 3 bases, leaving 4 bases not matched to a gene. CDR3 length: 15 amino acids. Germline CDR1 is SGHTA and CDR2 is FQGNSA. CDR3 loop: CASSSGTGGDTEAFF. As DNA, the CDR3 is TGTGCCAGCAGCTCAGGGACAGGGGGTGACACTGAAGCTTTCTTT.

This clone was counted between two and nine times. This chain links TRBV14 with TRBJ2-3; 8 bases align to TRBD2. CDR3 size: 16 residues. Germline lookup yields CDR1 SGHDN and CDR2 FVKESK. The junction had 11 bases not matched to a gene; V was cut back by 4 bases and J by 5 bases. The CDR3, as DNA: TGTGCCAGCAGCCCTCGGGCGGGGGGCCGTGGAGATACGCAGTATTTT. Translating it yields CASSPRAGGRGDTQYF.

The sample holds one count of this clone. Written as DNA, the CDR3 is TGTGCCAGCGTTACAGTTATGGGAGAAGTGTTTTTT. Its protein is CASVTVMGEVFF. The V and J genes are TRBV28 and TRBJ1-4; D not certain. CDR3 length: 12 residues. Trimming took off 8 bases at V and 15 bases at J, with 19 bases between the two ends. Germline V CDR1 and CDR2: MDHEN, SYDVKM.

J is TRBJ1-6 and V is TRBV6-6, with D maybe TRBD1 (5 bases). Looked up from germline, CDR1 is MNHNY and CDR2 is SVGAGI (reference sequence). The CDR3 has 13 residues. The V gene lost 6 bases and the J gene lost 11 bases, with 14 bases spanning the gap. CDR3 coding DNA: TGTGCCAGCAGGCGACAGTCAAGGACACCCCTCCACTTT. This translates into CASRRQSRTPLHF.

The chain links TRBV4-1 to TRBJ2-5; D gene ambiguous. The germline gives CDR1 MGHRA, CDR2 YSYEKL. V was pared by 6 bases and J by 0 bases, with 14 bases between. The CDR3 is made up of 15 amino acids. CDR3 coding DNA: TGCGCCAGCAGTCCGCCAGGTCGCTACCAAGAGACCCAGTACTTC. Translating it yields CASSPPGRYQETQYF.

This clone was observed a handful of times. The chain couples TRBV19 to TRBJ1-5, with 10 bases fitting TRBD1. Looked up from germline, CDR1 is LNHDA and CDR2 is SQIVND (reference sequence). CDR3 length: 15 amino acids. With V trimmed by 3 bases and J by 7 bases, 6 bases remained unmatched. The DNA for the CDR3 is TGTGCCAGTAGTATCGACAGGGGGCTAAAACAGCCCCAGCATTTT. It is translated as CASSIDRGLKQPQHF.